Following are 18 T cell receptor beta chains from one sample sequenced in a study of T-cell reconstitution after alpha-beta-depleted transplantation in children. Unique molecular identifiers were incorporated into the prepared TCRbeta library. MiXCR was run by TCRdb on the PCR reads, yielding one entry per CDR3 protein. The sample has 90,000 to 100,000 distinct CDR3 sequences, 20% to 30% seen once. Sequences were derived from PBMCs, sampled before TCRalphabeta/CD19-depleted stem cell transplant. The receptors shown here come from a boy aged 2 to 9 with acute lymphoblastic leukemia, due to receive a stem cell transplant.

This clonotype was detected a few times. The chain joins TRBV11-2 to TRBJ2-5; D possibly corresponds to TRBD2 (5 bases). V shed 5 bases and J shed 0 bases, with 13 bases lying between them. The CDR3 runs 15 residues. Germline V gene lookup returns CDR1 SGHAT and CDR2 FQNNGV. The CDR3 sequence is CASSRVPGYQETQYF. The CDR3 nucleotides are TGTGCCAGCAGCCGCGTTCCGGGGTACCAAGAGACCCAGTACTTC.

This clonotype occurred a few times. This sequence joins TRBV7-6 and TRBJ2-3; D possibly corresponds to TRBD2 (5 bases). V lost 1 base, J lost 3 bases, and 11 bases lay in between. This CDR3 has 15 residues. The germline V gene has CDR1 SGHVS and CDR2 FNYEAQ. The CDR3 sequence is CASSLERRITDTQYF. In DNA, the CDR3 is TGTGCCAGCAGCTTAGAGCGGAGGATTACAGATACGCAGTATTTT.

Only a few counts were recorded for this clonotype. The chain is built from TRBV5-1 and TRBJ2-2; D perhaps matches TRBD2 (6 bases). Trimming removed 3 bases at V and 0 bases at J, with 9 bases between. The germline V gene has CDR1 SGHRS and CDR2 YFSETQ. There are 15 residues in the CDR3. As DNA, the CDR3 is TGCGCCAGCAGCTCGGGACTTTCGAACACCGGGGAGCTGTTTTTT. This sequence encodes CASSSGLSNTGELFF. The full variable domain, with the rest looked up from reference TRBV5-1 and TRBJ2-2, is KAGVTQTPRYLIKTRGQQVTLSCSPISGHRSVSWYQQTPGQGLQFLFEYFSETQRNKGNFPGRFSGRQFSNSRSEMNVSTLELGDSALYLCASSSGLSNTGELFFGEGSRLTVL.

With regard to this clonotype: At one boundary the junction diverges from the germline segment, which might be a read error. CDR3 in amino acids: CGAPGLANNEQFF. The CDR3 coding sequence is TGCGGTGCTCCGGGACTAGCGAACAATGAGCAGTTCTTC. V is TRBV20-1 and J is TRBJ2-1, with TRBD2 matching over 10 bases. Germline V gives CDR1 DFQATT, CDR2 SNEGSKA (reference sequence). The CDR3 runs to 13 residues.

The chain uses TRBV4-1 and TRBJ1-3, with D perhaps TRBD1 (6 bases). The CDR3 loop spans 16 amino acids. The germline V and J ends were trimmed by 5 bases and 1 base, with 15 bases remaining between them. Germline CDR1 is MGHRA and CDR2 is YSYEKL. CDR3 nucleotide sequence: TGCGCCAGCAGCACAGATCCCAGGGGATCTGGAAACACCATATATTTT. Its protein product is CASSTDPRGSGNTIYF.

The chain links TRBV3-1 to TRBJ1-1, with D possibly matching TRBD1 (5 bases). The germline V gene has CDR1 LGHDT and CDR2 YNNKEL (reference sequence). The germline V and J ends were trimmed by 4 bases and 6 bases, with 12 bases remaining between them. This CDR3 comprises 13 residues. This CDR3 is CASSLRSGAEAFF. DNA for the CDR3: TGTGCCAGCAGCCTACGGTCGGGGGCTGAAGCTTTCTTT.

This rearrangement joins TRBV5-1 to TRBJ2-7; no clear D gene. CDR3 length equals 14 residues. Trimming stripped 3 bases from V and 6 bases from J, with 16 bases between. CDR1 and CDR2 from the germline V gene are SGHRS and YFSETQ. The CDR3 spells CASSSNPQFGEQYF. CDR3 DNA sequence: TGCGCCAGCAGCTCCAACCCCCAGTTTGGCGAGCAGTACTTC.

V is TRBV7-2 and J is TRBJ2-1; the D is unclear. Deletions cut 4 bases from V and 9 bases from J, with 13 bases between. This CDR3 is built from 13 residues. CDR1 is SGHTA, CDR2 FQGNSA, per germline. DNA of the CDR3: TGTGCCAGCAGCTCAAATTCGTTAGGTGAGCAGTTCTTC. Protein sequence: CASSSNSLGEQFF.

This clonotype came up a few times. This chain links TRBV10-3 with TRBJ2-1; D is possibly TRBD2 (6 bases). The CDR3 runs to 13 residues. With 10 bases removed from V and 6 bases from J, the gap between germline ends came to 16 bases. Germline-derived CDR1 and CDR2 are ENHRY and SYGVKD. The CDR3 DNA is TGTGCCAGCCGGGCGGGGAATCTCAATGAGCAGTTCTTC. Translation gives CASRAGNLNEQFF.

This chain uses TRBV6-5 with TRBJ1-2; 9 bases map to TRBD1. CDR1 is MNHEY and CDR2 is SVGAGI in the germline V gene. The CDR3 covers 15 residues. The junction had 4 bases not matched to a gene; V was cut back by 1 base and J by 4 bases. The CDR3 coding sequence is TGTGCCAGCAGTTACTGGGACAGGGAGGGCTATGGCTACACCTTC. It is translated as CASSYWDREGYGYTF.

This rearrangement joins TRBV5-1 to TRBJ1-1; no reliable D call. Germline V gives CDR1 SGHRS, CDR2 YFSETQ. This CDR3 spans 14 amino acids. V was pared by 5 bases and J by 0 bases, with 11 bases between. This chain's CDR3 is CASRASDMNTEAFF. The CDR3 DNA sequence: TGCGCCAGCAGGGCCAGCGACATGAACACTGAAGCTTTCTTT.

This sequence joins TRBV4-3 and TRBJ1-4; no clear D. V lost 4 bases, J lost 0 bases, and 12 bases lay in between. The CDR3 spans 16 residues. Germline CDR1 LGHNA, CDR2 YSLEER. CDR3 sequence reads: CASSLLPRATNEKLFF. The CDR3 nucleotides read TGCGCCAGCAGCCTCCTCCCGCGTGCAACTAATGAAAAACTGTTTTTT.

This clonotype has just a few counts. The rearrangement uses TRBV28 and TRBJ2-2; D perhaps matches TRBD1 (6 bases). The CDR3 consists of 13 residues. Trimming removed 3 bases from V and 8 bases from J, with 10 bases in between. Germline-derived CDR1 and CDR2 are MDHEN and SYDVKM. CDR3 region: CASSLGARGELFF. The CDR3, as DNA: TGTGCCAGCAGTTTGGGGGCCAGGGGGGAGCTGTTTTTT. Complete variable domain (other parts from reference TRBV28 and TRBJ2-2): DVKVTQSSRYLVKRTGEKVFLECVQDMDHENMFWYRQDPGLGLRLIYFSYDVKMKEKGDIPEGYSVSREKKERFSLILESASTNQTSMYLCASSLGARGELFFGEGSRLTVL.

This clonotype was seen a handful of times. The chain uses TRBV5-1 and TRBJ1-1; TRBD1 matches 7 bases. V lost 4 bases and J lost 1; bases outside the gene matches: 10. The CDR3 runs to 16 residues. From germline, CDR1 is SGHRS and CDR2 YFSETQ. The CDR3 nucleotides are TGCGCCAGCAGCCCAAGTTCGACAGGGAGGAACACTGAAGCTTTCTTT. Protein: CASSPSSTGRNTEAFF.

This clonotype was seen only a few times. The chain joins TRBV28 to TRBJ2-3; possibly TRBD1 for D (6 bases). The CDR3 spans 15 residues. Germline values: CDR1 MDHEN, CDR2 SYDVKM. The V end was cut by 5 bases, the J end by 2 bases, with 14 bases between. CDR3 DNA: TGTGCCAGCAGTCTGGACAGTTTTTCCACAGATACGCAGTATTTT. Protein sequence: CASSLDSFSTDTQYF.

The rearrangement links TRBV20-1 to TRBJ2-3; TRBD1 might be the D (6 bases). Trimming stripped 6 bases from V and 0 bases from J, with 10 bases between. Per the germline V gene, CDR1 is DFQATT and CDR2 is SNEGSKA (reference sequence). The CDR3 runs 13 residues. CDR3 protein: CSAWDTSTDTQYF. Written as DNA, the CDR3 is TGCAGTGCGTGGGACACTAGCACAGATACGCAGTATTTT.

This chain uses TRBV28 with TRBJ2-2, with 8 nucleotides matching TRBD2. V trimming: 3 bases; J trimming: 3 bases; junction bases outside the gene matches: 6. CDR1 is MDHEN, CDR2 SYDVKM, per germline. The CDR3 extends over 16 amino acids. The CDR3 loop reads CASSFSASGYTGELFF. CDR3 sequence (DNA): TGTGCCAGCAGTTTTTCGGCTAGCGGGTACACCGGGGAGCTGTTTTTT.

This clonotype was counted many times. The gene calls are TRBV20-1 and TRBJ2-1; 9 bases agree with TRBD2. CDR3 length: 15 residues. Trimming removed 3 bases from V and 0 bases from J; junction bases left unmatched: 3. Germline CDR1 DFQATT, CDR2 SNEGSKA (reference sequence). The CDR3 nucleotides read TGCAGTGCTAGTATAGCGGGAGCCTCCTACAATGAGCAGTTCTTC. The encoded protein is CSASIAGASYNEQFF.